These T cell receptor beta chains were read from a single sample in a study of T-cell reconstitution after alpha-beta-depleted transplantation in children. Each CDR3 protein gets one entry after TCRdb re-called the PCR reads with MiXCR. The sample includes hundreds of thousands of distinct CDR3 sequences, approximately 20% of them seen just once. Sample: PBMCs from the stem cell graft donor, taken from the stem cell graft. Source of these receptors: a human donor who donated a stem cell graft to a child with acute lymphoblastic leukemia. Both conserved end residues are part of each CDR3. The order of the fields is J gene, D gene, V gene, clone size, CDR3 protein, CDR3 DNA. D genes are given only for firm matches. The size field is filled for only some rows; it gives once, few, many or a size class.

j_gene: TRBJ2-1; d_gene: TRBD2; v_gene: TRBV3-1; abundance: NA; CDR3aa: CASSQLGKTLTSGGDNEQFF; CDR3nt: TGTGCCAGCAGCCAACTTGGGAAAACTTTAACTAGCGGCGGCGACAATGAGCAGTTCTTC
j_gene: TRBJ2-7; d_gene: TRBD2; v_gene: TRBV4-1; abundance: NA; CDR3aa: CASSQVGVAGGSSYEQYF; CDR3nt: TGCGCCAGCAGCCAAGTAGGGGTAGCGGGAGGGAGCTCCTACGAGCAGTACTTC
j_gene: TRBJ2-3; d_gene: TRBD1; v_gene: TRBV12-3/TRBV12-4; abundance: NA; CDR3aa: CASSPGQGVRADTQYF; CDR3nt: TGTGCCAGCAGTCCTGGTCAGGGGGTTCGGGCAGATACGCAGTATTTT
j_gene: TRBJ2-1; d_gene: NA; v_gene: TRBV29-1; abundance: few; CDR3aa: CSVRSGVAYNEQFF; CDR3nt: TGCAGCGTGCGTTCAGGGGTGGCCTACAATGAGCAGTTCTTC
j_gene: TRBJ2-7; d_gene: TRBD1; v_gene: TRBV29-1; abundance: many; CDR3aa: CSVAGDSSSYEQYF; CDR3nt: TGCAGCGTTGCTGGGGACAGCAGCTCCTACGAGCAGTACTTC
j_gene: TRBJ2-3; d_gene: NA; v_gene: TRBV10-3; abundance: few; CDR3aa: CAISESPSGTDTQYF; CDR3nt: TGTGCCATCAGTGAGTCTCCCAGCGGCACAGATACGCAGTATTTT
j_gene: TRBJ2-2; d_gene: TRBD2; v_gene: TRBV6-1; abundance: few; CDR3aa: CASSLPRLAGANRELFF; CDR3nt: TGTGCCAGCAGCCTGCCGAGGCTAGCGGGAGCTAACCGGGAGCTGTTTTTT
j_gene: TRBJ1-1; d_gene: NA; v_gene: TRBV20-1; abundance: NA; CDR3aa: CSAPLRGNTEAFF; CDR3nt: TGCAGTGCGCCGCTAAGGGGGAACACTGAAGCTTTCTTT
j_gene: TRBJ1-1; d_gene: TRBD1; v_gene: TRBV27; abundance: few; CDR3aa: CASVDRMNTEAFF; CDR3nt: TGTGCCAGCGTGGACAGGATGAACACTGAAGCTTTCTTT
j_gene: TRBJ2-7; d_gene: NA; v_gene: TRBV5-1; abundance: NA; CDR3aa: CASSLTRSGEQYF; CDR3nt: TGCGCCAGCAGCCTGACTAGATCGGGCGAGCAGTACTTC
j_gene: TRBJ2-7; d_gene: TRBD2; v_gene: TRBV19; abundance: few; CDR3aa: CASSTAGVGYEQYF; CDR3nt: TGTGCCAGTAGTACAGCGGGAGTCGGGTACGAGCAGTACTTC
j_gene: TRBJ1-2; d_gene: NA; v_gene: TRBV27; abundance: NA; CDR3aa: CASKVMDSAEGYTF; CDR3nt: TGTGCCAGCAAGGTGATGGACTCCGCGGAAGGCTACACCTTC
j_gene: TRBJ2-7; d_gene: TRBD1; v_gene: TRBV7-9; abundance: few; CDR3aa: CASSFLQGVLSYEQYF; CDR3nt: TGTGCCAGCAGCTTTCTACAGGGGGTCCTTTCCTACGAGCAGTACTTC
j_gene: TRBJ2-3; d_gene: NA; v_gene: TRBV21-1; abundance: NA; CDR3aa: CASSKVEGGHSPDTQYF; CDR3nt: TGTGCCAGCAGCAAAGTGGAGGGAGGGCATAGCCCAGATACGCAGTATTTT
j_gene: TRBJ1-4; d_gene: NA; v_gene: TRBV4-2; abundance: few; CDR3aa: CASGEDKGWEKLFF; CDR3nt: TGTGCCAGCGGGGAGGACAAAGGATGGGAAAAACTGTTTTTT
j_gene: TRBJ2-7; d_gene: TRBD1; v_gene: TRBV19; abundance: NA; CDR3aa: CASSIGTDYEQYF; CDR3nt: TGTGCCAGTAGTATTGGGACAGATTACGAGCAGTACTTC
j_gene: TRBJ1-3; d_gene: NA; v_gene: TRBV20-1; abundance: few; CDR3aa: CSARRGGNGNTIYF; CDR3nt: TGCAGTGCTAGAAGGGGGGGGAATGGAAACACCATATATTTT
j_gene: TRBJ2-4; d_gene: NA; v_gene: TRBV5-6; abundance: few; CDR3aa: CASNLRFVKNIQYF; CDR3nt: TGTGCCAGCAACCTCCGATTTGTCAAAAACATTCAGTACTTC
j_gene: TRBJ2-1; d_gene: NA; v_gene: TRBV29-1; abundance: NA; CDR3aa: CSVSTDGAVSYNEQFF; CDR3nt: TGCAGCGTTTCCACTGATGGGGCGGTGTCCTACAATGAGCAGTTCTTC
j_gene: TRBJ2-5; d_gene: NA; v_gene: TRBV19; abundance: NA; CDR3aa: CASSISPQRGETQYF; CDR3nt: TGTGCCAGTAGTATTAGTCCCCAGAGGGGAGAGACCCAGTACTTC
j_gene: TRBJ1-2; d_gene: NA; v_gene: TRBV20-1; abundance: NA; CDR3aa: CSASEQGSNGYTF; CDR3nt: TGCAGTGCTAGTGAACAGGGTTCCAATGGCTACACCTTC
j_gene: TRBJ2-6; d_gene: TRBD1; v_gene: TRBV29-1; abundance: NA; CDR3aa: CSVAGTGKRSGANVLTF; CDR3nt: TGCAGCGTGGCCGGGACAGGGAAGCGCTCTGGGGCCAACGTCCTGACTTTC
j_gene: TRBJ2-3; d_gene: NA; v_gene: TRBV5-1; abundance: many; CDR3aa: CASSFVTDTQYF; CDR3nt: TGCGCCAGCAGCTTTGTCACAGATACGCAGTATTTT
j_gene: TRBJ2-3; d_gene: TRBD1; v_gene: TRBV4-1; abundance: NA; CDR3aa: CDSSQPNRGLYTQYF; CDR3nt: TGCGACAGCAGCCAACCGAACAGGGGGCTCTATACGCAGTATTTT
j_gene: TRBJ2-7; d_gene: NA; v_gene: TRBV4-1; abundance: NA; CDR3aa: CASSQAARSSYEQYF; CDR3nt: TGCGCCAGCAGCCAAGCCGCGCGGAGCTCCTACGAGCAGTACTTC
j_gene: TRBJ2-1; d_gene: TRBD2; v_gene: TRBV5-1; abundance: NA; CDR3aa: CASSLAAGDSNNEQFF; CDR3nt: TGCGCCAGCAGCTTGGCGGCGGGAGATTCGAACAATGAGCAGTTCTTC
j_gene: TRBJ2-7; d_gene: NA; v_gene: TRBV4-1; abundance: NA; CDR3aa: CASSQDHSYEQYF; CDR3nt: TGCGCCAGCAGCCAAGATCACTCATACGAGCAGTACTTC
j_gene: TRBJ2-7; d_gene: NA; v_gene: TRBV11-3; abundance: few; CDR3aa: CASSPGSRVYEQYF; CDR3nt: TGTGCCAGCAGCCCTGGCTCCAGAGTCTACGAGCAGTACTTC
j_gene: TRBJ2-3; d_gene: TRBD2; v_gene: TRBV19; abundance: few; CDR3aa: CASSGRIQDTQYF; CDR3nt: TGTGCCAGTAGCGGGAGGATTCAAGATACGCAGTATTTT
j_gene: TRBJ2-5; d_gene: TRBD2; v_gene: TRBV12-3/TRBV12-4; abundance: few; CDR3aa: CASSLKLAGGETQYF; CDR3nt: TGTGCCAGCAGTTTAAAGCTAGCGGGAGGGGAGACCCAGTACTTC
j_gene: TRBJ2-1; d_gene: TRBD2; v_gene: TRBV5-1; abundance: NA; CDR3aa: CASSPGLAYSYNEQFF; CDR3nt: TGCGCCAGCAGCCCGGGACTAGCGTATTCCTACAATGAGCAGTTCTTC
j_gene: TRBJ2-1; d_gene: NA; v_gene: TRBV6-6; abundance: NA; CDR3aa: CASSYAQGGEQFF; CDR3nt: TGTGCCAGCAGTTACGCACAGGGAGGTGAGCAGTTCTTC
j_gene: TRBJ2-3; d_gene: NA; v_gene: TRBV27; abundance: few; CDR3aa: CASSLAGRGSDTQYF; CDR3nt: TGTGCCAGCAGCCTCGCCGGGAGAGGTTCCGATACGCAGTATTTT
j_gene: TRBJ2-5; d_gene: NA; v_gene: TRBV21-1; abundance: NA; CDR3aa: CASSVKVETQYF; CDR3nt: TGTGCCAGCAGCGTTAAAGTGGAGACCCAGTACTTC
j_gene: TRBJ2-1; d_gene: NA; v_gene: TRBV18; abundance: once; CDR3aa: CASSLGRTYNEQFF; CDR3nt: TGTGCCAGCTCATTAGGGAGGACCTACAATGAGCAGTTCTTC
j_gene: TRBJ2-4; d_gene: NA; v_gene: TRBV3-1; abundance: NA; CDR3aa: CASSQGGFGKNIQYF; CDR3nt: TGTGCCAGCAGCCAGGGCGGGTTTGGCAAAAACATTCAGTACTTC
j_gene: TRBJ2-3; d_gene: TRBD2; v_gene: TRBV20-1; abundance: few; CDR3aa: CSARDWEGRADTQYF; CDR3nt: TGCAGTGCTAGAGATTGGGAGGGCCGAGCAGATACGCAGTATTTT
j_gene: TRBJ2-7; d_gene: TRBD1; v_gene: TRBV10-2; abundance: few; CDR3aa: CASRETGKHEQYF; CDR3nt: TGCGCCAGCAGGGAGACAGGGAAACACGAGCAGTACTTC
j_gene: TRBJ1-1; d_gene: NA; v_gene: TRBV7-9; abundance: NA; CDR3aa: CASSFIGAPTEAFF; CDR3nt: TGTGCCAGCAGCTTTATCGGGGCCCCCACTGAAGCTTTCTTT